The entry below describes one T cell receptor beta chain. As handled by the study authors: Reference gene primers were amplified, and this amplification served to estimate nucleated cell counts. Some clones are missing from TCRdb's copy, which holds only in-frame ones; the method was immunoSEQ multiplex PCR. Clone size and V and J calls were adopted from that table, with D and trimming inferred from the DNA. The sample has 250,000 to 300,000 clones; about nine tenths are singletons. This sample is part of a study of blood T cell repertoires in COVID-19. Study-wide context: Sample material is recorded as cDNA or gDNA derived from T cells, B-cell-depleted T cells, or PBMCs.

CDR1 is MGHRA and CDR2 is YSYEKL in the germline V gene. V gave up 0 bases and J gave up 1 base, with 12 bases separating them. The CDR3 is 17 amino acids. The participants were between about 18 and 90 years old and came from 20 to 30 US areas. Recovery meant two consecutive negative NP/OP PCR tests, professional clearance, or resolved symptoms. Sequenced input: PBMCs or T cells enriched from blood (not recorded which). This chain connects TRBV4-1 to TRBJ1-4, with D possibly matching TRBD1 (5 bases). The clonotype originates from a woman in her forties who had recovered from COVID-19. The CDR3 DNA follows: TGCGCCAGCAGCCAAGATGGGGGGGGGAAAACTAATGAAAAACTGTTTTTT. Residues: CASSQDGGGKTNEKLFF.